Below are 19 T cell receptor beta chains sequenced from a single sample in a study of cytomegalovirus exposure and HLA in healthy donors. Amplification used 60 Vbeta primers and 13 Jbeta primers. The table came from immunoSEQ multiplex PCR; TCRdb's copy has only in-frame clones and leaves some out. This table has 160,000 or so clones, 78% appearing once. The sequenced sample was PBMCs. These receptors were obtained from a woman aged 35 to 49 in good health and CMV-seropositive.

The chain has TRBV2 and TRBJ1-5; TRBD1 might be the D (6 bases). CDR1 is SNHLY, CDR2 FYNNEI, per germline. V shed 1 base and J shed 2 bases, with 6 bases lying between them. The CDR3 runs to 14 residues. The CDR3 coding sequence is TGTGCCAGCAGTGAAGGGACAGGCAATCAGCCCCAGCATTTT. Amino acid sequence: CASSEGTGNQPQHF. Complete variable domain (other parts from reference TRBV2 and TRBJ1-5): EPEVTQTPSHQVTQMGQEVILRCVPISNHLYFYWYRQILGQKVEFLVSFYNNEISEKSEIFDDQFSVERPDGSNFTLKIRSTKLEDSAMYFCASSEGTGNQPQHFGDGTRLSIL.

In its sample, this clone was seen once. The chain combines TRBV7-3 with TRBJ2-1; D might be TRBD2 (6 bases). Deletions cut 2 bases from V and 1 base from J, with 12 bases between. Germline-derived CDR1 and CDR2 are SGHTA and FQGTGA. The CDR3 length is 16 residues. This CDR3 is CASSLYEEGSYNEQFF. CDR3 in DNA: TGTGCCAGCAGCTTATACGAGGAGGGGTCCTACAATGAGCAGTTCTTC.

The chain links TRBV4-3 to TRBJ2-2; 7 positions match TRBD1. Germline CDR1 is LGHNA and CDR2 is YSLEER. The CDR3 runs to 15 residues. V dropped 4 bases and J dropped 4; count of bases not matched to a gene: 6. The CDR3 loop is CASSLVAGGTGELFF. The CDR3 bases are TGCGCCAGCAGCCTGGTGGCAGGGGGCACCGGGGAGCTGTTTTTT.

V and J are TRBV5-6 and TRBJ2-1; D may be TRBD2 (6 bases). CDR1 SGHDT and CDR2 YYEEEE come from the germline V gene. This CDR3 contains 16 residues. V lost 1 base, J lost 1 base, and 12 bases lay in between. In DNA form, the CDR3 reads TGTGCCAGCAGCTTGAACGATCGGGGGTCCTACAATGAGCAGTTCTTC. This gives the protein CASSLNDRGSYNEQFF.

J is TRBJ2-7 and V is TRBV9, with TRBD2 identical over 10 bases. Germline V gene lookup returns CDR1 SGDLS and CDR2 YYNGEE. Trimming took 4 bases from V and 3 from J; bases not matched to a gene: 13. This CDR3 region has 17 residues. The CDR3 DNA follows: TGTGCCAGCAGCCCGCAAGGGGGTAGCGGGGGGTTCTACGAGCAGTACTTC. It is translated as CASSPQGGSGGFYEQYF.

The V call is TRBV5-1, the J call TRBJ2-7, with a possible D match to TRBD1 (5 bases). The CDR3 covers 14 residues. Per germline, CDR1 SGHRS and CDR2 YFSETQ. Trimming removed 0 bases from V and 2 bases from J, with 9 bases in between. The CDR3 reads CASSLEQGTYEQYF. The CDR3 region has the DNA TGCGCCAGCAGCTTGGAGCAGGGAACCTACGAGCAGTACTTC.

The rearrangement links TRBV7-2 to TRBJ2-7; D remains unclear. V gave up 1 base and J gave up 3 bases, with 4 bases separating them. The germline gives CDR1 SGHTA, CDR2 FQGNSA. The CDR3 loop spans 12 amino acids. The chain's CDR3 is CASSLDYYEQYF. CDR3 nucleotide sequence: TGTGCCAGCAGCTTAGATTACTACGAGCAGTACTTC.

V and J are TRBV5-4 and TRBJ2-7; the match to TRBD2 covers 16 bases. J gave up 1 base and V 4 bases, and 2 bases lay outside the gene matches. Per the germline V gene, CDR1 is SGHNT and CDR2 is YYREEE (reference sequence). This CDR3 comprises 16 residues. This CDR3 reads CASSTGLAGGSYEQYF. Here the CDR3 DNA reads TGTGCCAGCAGCACGGGACTAGCGGGGGGGTCCTACGAGCAGTACTTC.

In nucleotides, the CDR3 is TGTGCCAGCAGCTTATTGGGCCTAGCGGGGGGAGATACGCAGTATTTT. It specifies CASSLLGLAGGDTQYF. This chain joins TRBV13 and TRBJ2-3; the match to TRBD2 covers 11 bases. The V gene end was trimmed by 2 bases and the J gene end by 5 bases; junction bases not matched to a gene: 6. The CDR3 is made up of 16 amino acids. The germline CDR1 and CDR2 sequences are PRHDT and FYEKMQ (reference sequence).

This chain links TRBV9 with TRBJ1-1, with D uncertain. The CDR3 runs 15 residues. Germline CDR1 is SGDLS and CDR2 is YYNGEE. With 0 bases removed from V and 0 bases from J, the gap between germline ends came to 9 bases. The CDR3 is CASSVGAIMNTEAFF. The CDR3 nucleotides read TGTGCCAGCAGCGTAGGGGCCATCATGAACACTGAAGCTTTCTTT.

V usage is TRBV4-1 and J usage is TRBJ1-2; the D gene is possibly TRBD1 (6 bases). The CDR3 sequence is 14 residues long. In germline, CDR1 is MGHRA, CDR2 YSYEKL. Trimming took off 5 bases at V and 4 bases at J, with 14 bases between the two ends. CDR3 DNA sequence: TGCGCCAGCAGCGAAGGACAGCCTGGCTATGGCTACACCTTC. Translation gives CASSEGQPGYGYTF.

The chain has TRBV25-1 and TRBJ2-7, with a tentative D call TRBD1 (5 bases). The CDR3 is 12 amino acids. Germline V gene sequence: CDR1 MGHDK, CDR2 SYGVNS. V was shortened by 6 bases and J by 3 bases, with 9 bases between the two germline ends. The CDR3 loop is CASSDSYYEQYF. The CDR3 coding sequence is TGTGCCAGCAGCGACAGTTACTACGAGCAGTACTTC.

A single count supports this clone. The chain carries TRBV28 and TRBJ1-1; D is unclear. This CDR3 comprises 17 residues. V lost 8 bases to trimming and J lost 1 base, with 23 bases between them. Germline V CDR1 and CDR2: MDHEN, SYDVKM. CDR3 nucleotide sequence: TGTGCCAGCCTATACAACGGGAGGGCTTTTGCGAACACTGAAGCTTTCTTT. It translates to CASLYNGRAFANTEAFF. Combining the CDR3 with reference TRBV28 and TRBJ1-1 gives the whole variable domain DVKVTQSSRYLVKRTGEKVFLECVQDMDHENMFWYRQDPGLGLRLIYFSYDVKMKEKGDIPEGYSVSREKKERFSLILESASTNQTSMYLCASLYNGRAFANTEAFFGQGTRLTVV.

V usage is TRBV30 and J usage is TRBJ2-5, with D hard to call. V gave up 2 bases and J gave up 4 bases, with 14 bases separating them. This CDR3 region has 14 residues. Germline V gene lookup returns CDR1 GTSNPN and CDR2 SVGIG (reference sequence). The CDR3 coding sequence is TGTGCCTGGAGTCCCGGCCGCGGCCCAGAGACCCAGTACTTC. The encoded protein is CAWSPGRGPETQYF.

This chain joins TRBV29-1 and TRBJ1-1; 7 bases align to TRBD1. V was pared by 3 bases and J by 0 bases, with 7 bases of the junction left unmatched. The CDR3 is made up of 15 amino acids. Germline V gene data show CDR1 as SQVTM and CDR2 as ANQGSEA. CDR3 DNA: TGCAGCGTTGAGCCGGGACAGACATTGAACACTGAAGCTTTCTTT. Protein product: CSVEPGQTLNTEAFF.

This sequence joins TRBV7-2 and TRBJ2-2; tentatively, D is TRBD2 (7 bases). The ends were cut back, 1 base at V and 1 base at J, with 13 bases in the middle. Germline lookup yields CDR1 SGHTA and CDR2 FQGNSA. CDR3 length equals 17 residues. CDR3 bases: TGTGCCAGCAGCTTAGGATCGGGGGGCTTGAACACCGGGGAGCTGTTTTTT. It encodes CASSLGSGGLNTGELFF.

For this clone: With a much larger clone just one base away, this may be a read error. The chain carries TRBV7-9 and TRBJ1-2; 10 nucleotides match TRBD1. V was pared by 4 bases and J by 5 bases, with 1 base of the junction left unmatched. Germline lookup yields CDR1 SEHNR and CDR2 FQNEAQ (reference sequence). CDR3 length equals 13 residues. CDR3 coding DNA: TGTGCCAGCAGCTGGGGACAGGGGTATGGCTACACCTTC. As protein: CASSWGQGYGYTF.

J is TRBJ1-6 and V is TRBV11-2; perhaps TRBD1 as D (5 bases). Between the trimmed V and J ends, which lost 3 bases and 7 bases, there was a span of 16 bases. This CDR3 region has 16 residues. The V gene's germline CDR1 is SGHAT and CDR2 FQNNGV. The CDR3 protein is CASSFGGPAMNSPLHF. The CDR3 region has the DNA TGTGCCAGCAGCTTCGGGGGTCCCGCGATGAATTCACCCCTCCACTTT.

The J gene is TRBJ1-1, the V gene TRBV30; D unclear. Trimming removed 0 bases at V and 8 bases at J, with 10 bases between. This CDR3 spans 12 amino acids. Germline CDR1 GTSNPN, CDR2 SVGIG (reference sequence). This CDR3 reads CAWSVATFEAFF. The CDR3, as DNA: TGTGCCTGGAGTGTAGCCACCTTCGAAGCTTTCTTT.